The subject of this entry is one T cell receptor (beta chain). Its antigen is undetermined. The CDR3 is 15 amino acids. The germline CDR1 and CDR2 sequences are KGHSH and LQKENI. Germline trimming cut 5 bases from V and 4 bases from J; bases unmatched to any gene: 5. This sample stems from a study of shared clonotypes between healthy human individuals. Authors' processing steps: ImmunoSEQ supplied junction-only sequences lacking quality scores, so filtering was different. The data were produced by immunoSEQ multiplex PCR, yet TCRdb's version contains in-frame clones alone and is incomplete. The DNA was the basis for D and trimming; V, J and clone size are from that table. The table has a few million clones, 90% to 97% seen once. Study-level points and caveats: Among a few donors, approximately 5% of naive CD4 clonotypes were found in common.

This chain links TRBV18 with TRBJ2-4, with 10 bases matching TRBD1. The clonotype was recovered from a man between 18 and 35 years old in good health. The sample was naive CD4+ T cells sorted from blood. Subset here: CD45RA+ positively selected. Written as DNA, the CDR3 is TGTGCCAGCTCAACGGGACAGGGGACGAAAAACATTCAGTACTTC. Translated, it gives CASSTGQGTKNIQYF.